This TCR beta chain was captured by sequencing in a study of blood T cell repertoires in COVID-19. Across the study: Sites in the United States, Italy and Spain provided acute and convalescent COVID-19 samples. PBMCs, B-cell-depleted T cells, or T cells provided the cDNA or gDNA that made up the material.

In the original processing: How many nucleated cells were present was estimated from reference gene primer amplification. TCRdb keeps only in-frame clones here, not all; method: immunoSEQ multiplex PCR. V, J and clone size reflect that table, while D and trimming were determined from the DNA. The data show roughly 100,000 clones, almost 90% seen once. J gave up 4 bases and V 7 bases, and 14 bases lay outside the gene matches. Germline CDR1 reads SNHLY; CDR2 reads FYNNEI. This CDR3 is 19 amino acids long. The sample taken for sequencing was peripheral blood. The TCR was taken from a human donor in a cohort sampled during active COVID-19. J is TRBJ2-2 and V is TRBV2; 14 nucleotides agree with TRBD2. CDR3 amino acids: CASTQTGTSGSVVTGELFF. The CDR3 DNA follows: TGTGCCAGCACCCAAACCGGGACTAGCGGGAGTGTGGTCACCGGGGAGCTGTTTTTT.